The 20 T cell receptor beta chains below come from one sample, sequenced in a study of human T cells and chemical hapten exposure. TCRdb reprocessed the RACE reads with MiXCR, giving one entry per CDR3 protein. Of roughly 100,000 distinct CDR3 sequences listed, roughly 9.1% are singletons. The time point was: pre-sensitization, week 0. Treatment noted: therapeutic diphenylcyclopropenone sensitization with weekly scalp DPC. The specimen comprised whole blood, sampled in connection with sensitization to the hapten diphenylcyclopropenone (DPC). The receptors were sampled from a woman between 40 and 55 years old with alopecia areata. Some clones in this sample may be carry-over from other donors' samples.

In this sample, this clonotype turned up many times. The rearrangement uses TRBV5-1 and TRBJ1-6; TRBD1 is a possible D gene (5 bases). The germline CDR1 and CDR2 sequences are SGHRS and YFSETQ. V lost 2 bases to trimming and J lost 6 bases, with 6 bases between them. The length of the CDR3 is 13 residues. This CDR3 is CASSFRVNSPLHF. The DNA of the CDR3 is TGCGCCAGCAGCTTCAGGGTTAATTCACCCCTCCACTTT.

This clonotype was seen more than once but under ten times. The V and J genes are TRBV12-3 or TRBV12-4 and TRBJ1-5, with 8 positions matching TRBD1. The ends lost 5 bases at V and 0 bases at J; junction bases unmatched: 9. CDR3 length: 17 residues. CDR3 in amino acids: CASSKPPGQASNQPQHF. CDR3 sequence (DNA): TGTGCCAGCAGTAAACCTCCGGGACAGGCTAGCAATCAGCCCCAGCATTTT.

There are a few counts of this clonotype. The chain couples TRBV4-1 to TRBJ1-6; D ambiguous. The CDR3 loop spans 13 amino acids. Trimming took 3 bases from V and 8 from J, leaving 8 bases between them. The germline CDR1 and CDR2 sequences are MGHRA and YSYEKL. CDR3 coding DNA: TGCGCCAGCAGCCATCCGGGAGATTCACCCCTCCACTTT. Its protein product is CASSHPGDSPLHF.

This clonotype occurred many times. This chain links TRBV6-6 with TRBJ1-5; 7 nucleotides match TRBD1. CDR3 length equals 15 residues. Trimming took 0 bases from V and 8 from J; bases not matched to a gene: 7. Germline lookup yields CDR1 MNHNY and CDR2 SVGAGI (reference sequence). The CDR3 is CASSYSPDRWEPQHF. In DNA, the CDR3 is TGTGCCAGCAGTTACTCGCCGGACAGGTGGGAGCCCCAGCATTTT.

The table lists this clonotype with many counts. This chain uses TRBV7-9 with TRBJ2-3; 8 nucleotides align to TRBD1. This CDR3 has 15 residues. Germline lookup yields CDR1 SEHNR and CDR2 FQNEAQ (reference sequence). J was trimmed by 1 base and V by 4 bases; bases with no gene match: 4. The CDR3 DNA reads TGTGCCAGCAGCTCGACAGGGGTAGGCACAGATACGCAGTATTTT. Its protein product is CASSSTGVGTDTQYF.

At least ten counts were recorded for this clonotype. The chain combines TRBV28 with TRBJ1-4; D uncertain. The CDR3 has 13 residues. Trimming took off 7 bases at V and 0 bases at J, with 6 bases between the two ends. The germline V gene has CDR1 MDHEN and CDR2 SYDVKM. The CDR3 loop is CASTDATNEKLFF. In DNA, the CDR3 is TGTGCCAGCACAGATGCAACTAATGAAAAACTGTTTTTT.

CDR3 residues: CASSQEDGGSYEQYF. CDR3 coding DNA: TGTGCCAGCAGCCAAGAGGACGGAGGCTCCTACGAGCAGTACTTC. The V gene is TRBV4-2, the J gene TRBJ2-7; tentatively, D is TRBD2 (5 bases). CDR1 is LGHNA and CDR2 is YNFKEQ in the germline V gene. The V end was cut by 0 bases, the J end by 0 bases, with 9 bases between. The CDR3 extends over 15 amino acids.

The rearrangement joins TRBV27 to TRBJ1-2, with 7 bases aligning to TRBD1. CDR1 is MNHEY and CDR2 is SMNVEV in the germline V gene (reference sequence). The CDR3 loop spans 14 amino acids. With 3 bases clipped from V and 2 bases from J, the junction kept 3 bases outside the gene matches. CDR3 region: CASSFRRGNYGYTF. CDR3 sequence (DNA): TGTGCCAGCAGTTTTCGCAGGGGGAACTATGGCTACACCTTC.

This clonotype was picked up a small number of times. This rearrangement joins TRBV20-1 to TRBJ1-1; D uncertain. Germline values: CDR1 DFQATT, CDR2 SNEGSKA (reference sequence). V lost 0 bases and J lost 0, with 5 bases in between. The CDR3 contains 13 residues. The CDR3 nucleotides are TGCAGTGCTAGAGATGGTCTGAACACTGAAGCTTTCTTT. Protein product: CSARDGLNTEAFF.

This clonotype has at least ten counts. The genes are TRBV20-1 and TRBJ2-1; 7 bases are a match to TRBD2. This CDR3 region has 13 residues. Germline assignment: CDR1 DFQATT and CDR2 SNEGSKA (reference sequence). V shed 1 base, J shed 9 bases, and the junction held 6 bases outside the gene matches. The CDR3 loop reads CSARGLADAEQFF. For the CDR3, the DNA is TGCAGTGCTAGAGGGCTAGCGGATGCTGAGCAGTTCTTC.

This clonotype has only one observation. This sequence may be a read error, since a much larger clone differs from it by one base. This sequence joins TRBV2 and TRBJ2-6; 11 bases agree with TRBD2. The germline CDR1 and CDR2 sequences are SNHLY and FYNNEI. This CDR3 is 18 amino acids long. This chain's CDR3 is CASSTPLAGGPGGNVLTF. CDR3 nucleotide sequence: TGTGCCAGCAGCACACCCCTAGCGGGGGGACCTGGGGGCAACGTCCTGACTTTC.

This clonotype occurred a few times. The chain has TRBV7-2 and TRBJ2-3, with TRBD2 matching 7 bases. Unmatched junction bases numbered 6, after V lost 2 bases and J lost 4 bases. Germline CDR1 is SGHTA and CDR2 is FQGNSA. The CDR3 extends over 15 amino acids. The CDR3 region has the DNA TGTGCCAGCAGCTTAAGCGGGGTACAGGCAGATACGCAGTATTTT. This sequence encodes CASSLSGVQADTQYF.

This clonotype showed up many times. CDR3 coding DNA: TGTGCCAGCAGTTCGGGACAGGAAAATGAAAAACTGTTTTTT. The encoded protein is CASSSGQENEKLFF. The chain links TRBV28 to TRBJ1-4, with TRBD1 identical over 8 bases. The CDR3 covers 14 residues. Germline V gives CDR1 MDHEN, CDR2 SYDVKM. V shed 4 bases, J shed 5 bases, and the junction held 3 bases outside the gene matches.

The chain carries TRBV13 and TRBJ1-4; 9 bases line up with TRBD1. Germline values: CDR1 PRHDT, CDR2 FYEKMQ (reference sequence). The V segment lost 5 bases and the J segment 7 bases; nucleotides outside the gene matches: 5. The CDR3 sequence is 14 residues long. CDR3 DNA sequence: TGTGCCAGCAGCCTGGGGACAGGGAGTGAAAAACTGTTTTTT. Its translation is CASSLGTGSEKLFF. Complete variable domain (other parts from reference TRBV13 and TRBJ1-4): AAGVIQSPRHLIKEKRETATLKCYPIPRHDTVYWYQQGPGQDPQFLISFYEKMQSDKGSIPDRFSAQQFSDYHSELNMSSLELGDSALYFCASSLGTGSEKLFFGSGTQLSVL.

This clonotype was seen repeatedly, ten times or more. V usage is TRBV6-5 and J usage is TRBJ2-3; D is perhaps TRBD1 (6 bases). This CDR3 has 16 residues. In germline, CDR1 is MNHEY, CDR2 SVGAGI. The ends were cut back, 5 bases at V and 1 base at J, with 16 bases in the middle. CDR3 amino acids: CASSRYRVGGTDTQYF. The CDR3, as DNA: TGTGCCAGCAGTAGATACAGGGTAGGAGGCACAGATACGCAGTATTTT.

This clonotype has a count of ten or more. The chain joins TRBV20-1 to TRBJ1-5, with D unclear. CDR3 length: 13 residues. From germline, CDR1 is DFQATT and CDR2 SNEGSKA (reference sequence). Trimming stripped 3 bases from V and 0 bases from J, with 6 bases between. The CDR3 sequence is CSASLDSNQPQHF. CDR3 sequence (DNA): TGCAGTGCTAGCCTCGATAGCAATCAGCCCCAGCATTTT.

The chain carries TRBV6-6 and TRBJ1-1; TRBD1 is a possible D gene (5 bases). CDR3 length: 15 amino acids. Between the trimmed V and J ends, which lost 4 bases and 7 bases, there was a span of 19 bases. Germline CDR1 is MNHNY and CDR2 is SVGAGI (reference sequence). In DNA form, the CDR3 reads TGTGCCAGCAGTTCGCGACAGCCGGGTAATAATGAAGCTTTCTTT. The encoded protein is CASSSRQPGNNEAFF.

This clonotype was counted many times. The rearrangement links TRBV4-3 to TRBJ2-3; the D is unclear. There are 14 residues in the CDR3. Trimming took off 4 bases at V and 0 bases at J, with 8 bases between the two ends. Germline V gene data show CDR1 as LGHNA and CDR2 as YSLEER. In nucleotides, the CDR3 is TGCGCCAGCAGCCCCGTCGGGAGCACAGATACGCAGTATTTT. Encoded protein: CASSPVGSTDTQYF.

This clonotype has a handful of counts. J is TRBJ2-1 and V is TRBV11-2; the match to TRBD2 covers 16 bases. Germline V lookup: CDR1 SGHAT, CDR2 FQNNGV. This CDR3 has 20 amino acids. V trimming: 5 bases; J trimming: 4 bases; junction bases outside the gene matches: 14. CDR3 region: CASSDTTPGLAGGTYNEQFF. Here the CDR3 DNA reads TGTGCCAGCAGCGATACAACCCCGGGACTAGCGGGGGGGACATACAATGAGCAGTTCTTC.

The V and J genes are TRBV19 and TRBJ2-1, with 8 bases lining up with TRBD2. The germline CDR1 and CDR2 sequences are LNHDA and SQIVND (reference sequence). V was pared by 6 bases and J by 4 bases, with 5 bases of the junction left unmatched. The CDR3 runs to 14 residues. This CDR3 is CASRGLGLYNEQFF. CDR3 DNA sequence: TGTGCCAGTAGGGGACTAGGCCTATACAATGAGCAGTTCTTC.